This is a list of T cell receptor beta chains from one sample in a study of Ad26.COV2.S vaccination and SARS-CoV-2 variants. TCRdb's table, derived via immunoSEQ multiplex PCR, lists solely in-frame clones and lacks some. Of about 400,000 clones in the sample, 92% were seen once. This material consisted of peripheral blood, taken in a trial of Ad26.COV2.S vaccine versus placebo. These TCRs come from a person between 18 and 65 years old who received the Ad26.COV2.S COVID-19 vaccine or a placebo. Each CDR3 is given with its conserved first and last residue. D genes are given only for firm matches. A clone size is listed for some rows: how often the clone was seen (once, few, many), or a class if it is expanded.

>.|14|TRBV18|TRBJ1-6|.
CASSPGGNNSPLHF
TGTGCCAGCTCACCGGGGGGGAATAATTCACCCCTCCACTTT
>.|15|TRBV28|TRBJ2-1|few
CASSGQGVSYNEQFF
TGTGCCAGCAGTGGGCAGGGTGTCTCCTACAATGAGCAGTTCTTC
>TRBD1|17|TRBV28|TRBJ1-5|.
CASSLLGARQGSQPQHF
TGTGCCAGCAGTCTCCTCGGAGCGCGACAGGGTAGTCAGCCCCAGCATTTT
>TRBD1|16|TRBV18|TRBJ1-1|.
CASSPLDGTVNTEAFF
TGTGCCAGCTCACCCCTCGACGGGACAGTAAACACTGAAGCTTTCTTT
>.|14|TRBV30|TRBJ2-1|.
CAWARGGPYNEQFF
TGTGCCTGGGCGAGGGGGGGCCCATACAATGAGCAGTTCTTC
>.|15|TRBV20-1|TRBJ2-1|once
CSASGGLSLRNEQFF
TGCAGTGCTAGTGGGGGACTTTCACTGAGAAATGAGCAGTTCTTC
>TRBD2|11|TRBV7-9|TRBJ2-7|.
CATSGVYEQYF
TGTGCAACGAGCGGGGTTTACGAGCAGTACTTC
>TRBD1|13|TRBV2|TRBJ2-7|.
CASKDRVTYEQYF
TGTGCCAGCAAAGACAGGGTAACCTACGAGCAGTACTTC
>.|20|TRBV7-8|TRBJ1-2|.
CASSLRGGPAISFSNYGYTF
TGTGCCAGCAGCTTACGGGGAGGTCCCGCTATATCTTTTTCTAACTATGGCTACACCTTC
>.|15|TRBV11-2|TRBJ2-2|.
CASSHSWVDTGELFF
TGTGCCAGCAGCCACAGTTGGGTGGACACCGGGGAGCTGTTTTTT
>TRBD2|19|TRBV15|TRBJ2-1|.
CATSRQGLAGGRSYNEQFF
TGTGCCACCAGCAGACAAGGACTAGCGGGGGGGCGGTCCTACAATGAGCAGTTCTTC
>TRBD1|15|TRBV5-6|TRBJ2-2|.
CASSTGTVNTGELFF
TGTGCCAGCAGCACCGGGACAGTTAACACCGGGGAGCTGTTTTTT
>TRBD2|15|TRBV14|TRBJ2-3|.
CASSQEWGGPDTQYF
TGTGCCAGCAGCCAAGAGTGGGGGGGTCCAGATACGCAGTATTTT
>TRBD1|16|TRBV7-8|TRBJ1-2|.
CASSPRVTGANYGYTF
TGTGCCAGCAGCCCTAGGGTTACAGGGGCTAACTATGGCTACACCTTC
>.|14|TRBV7-2|TRBJ2-7|.
CASSFRKGSYEQYF
TGTGCCAGCAGCTTCAGGAAGGGCTCCTACGAGCAGTACTTC
>.|15|TRBV7-2|TRBJ2-1|.
CASSYIVSSYNEQFF
TGTGCCAGCAGCTATATAGTAAGCTCCTACAATGAGCAGTTCTTC